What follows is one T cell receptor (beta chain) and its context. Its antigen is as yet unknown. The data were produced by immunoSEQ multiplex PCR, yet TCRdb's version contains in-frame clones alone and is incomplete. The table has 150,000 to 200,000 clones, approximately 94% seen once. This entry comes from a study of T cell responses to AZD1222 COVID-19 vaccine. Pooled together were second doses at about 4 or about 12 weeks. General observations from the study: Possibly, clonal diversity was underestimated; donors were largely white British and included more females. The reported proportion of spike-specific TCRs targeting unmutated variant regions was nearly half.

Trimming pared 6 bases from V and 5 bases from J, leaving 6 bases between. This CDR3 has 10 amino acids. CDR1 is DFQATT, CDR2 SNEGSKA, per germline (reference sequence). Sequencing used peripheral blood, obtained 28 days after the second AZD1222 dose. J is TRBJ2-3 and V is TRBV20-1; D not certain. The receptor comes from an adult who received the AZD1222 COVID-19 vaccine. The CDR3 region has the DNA TGCAGTGCCGCAATAGATACGCAGTATTTT. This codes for CSAAIDTQYF.